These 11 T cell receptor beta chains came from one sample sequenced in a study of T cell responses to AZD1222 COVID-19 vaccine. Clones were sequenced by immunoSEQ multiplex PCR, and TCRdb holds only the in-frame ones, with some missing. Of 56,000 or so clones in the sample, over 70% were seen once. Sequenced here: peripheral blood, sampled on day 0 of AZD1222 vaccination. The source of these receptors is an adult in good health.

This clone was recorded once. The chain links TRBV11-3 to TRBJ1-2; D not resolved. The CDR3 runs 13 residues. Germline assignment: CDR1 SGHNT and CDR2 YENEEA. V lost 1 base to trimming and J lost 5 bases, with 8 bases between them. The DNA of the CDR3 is TGTGCCAGCAGCTTAGTGTCCAAATATGGCTACACCTTC. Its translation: CASSLVSKYGYTF.

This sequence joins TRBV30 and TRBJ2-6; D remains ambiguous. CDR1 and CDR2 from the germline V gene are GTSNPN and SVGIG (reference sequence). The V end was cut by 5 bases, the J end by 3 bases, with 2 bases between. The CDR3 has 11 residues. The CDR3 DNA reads TGTGCCTGGCTTGGGGCCAACGTCCTGACTTTC. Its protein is CAWLGANVLTF.

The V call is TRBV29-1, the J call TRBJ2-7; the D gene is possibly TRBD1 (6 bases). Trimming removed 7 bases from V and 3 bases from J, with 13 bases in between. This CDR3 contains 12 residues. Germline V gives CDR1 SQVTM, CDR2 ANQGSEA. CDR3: CSGKGQNYEQYF. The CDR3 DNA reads TGCAGCGGCAAAGGACAGAACTACGAGCAGTACTTC.

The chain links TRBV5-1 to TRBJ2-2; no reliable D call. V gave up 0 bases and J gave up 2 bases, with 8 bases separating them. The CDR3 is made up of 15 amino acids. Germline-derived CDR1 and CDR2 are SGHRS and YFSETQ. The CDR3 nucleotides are TGCGCCAGCAGCTTGGGAGGTTTCAACACCGGGGAGCTGTTTTTT. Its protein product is CASSLGGFNTGELFF. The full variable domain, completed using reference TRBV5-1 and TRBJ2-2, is KAGVTQTPRYLIKTRGQQVTLSCSPISGHRSVSWYQQTPGQGLQFLFEYFSETQRNKGNFPGRFSGRQFSNSRSEMNVSTLELGDSALYLCASSLGGFNTGELFFGEGSRLTVL.

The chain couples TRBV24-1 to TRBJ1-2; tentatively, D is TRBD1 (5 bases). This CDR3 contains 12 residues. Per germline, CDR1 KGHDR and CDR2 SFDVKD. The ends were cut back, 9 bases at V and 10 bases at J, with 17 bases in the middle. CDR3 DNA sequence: TGTGCCACCGGGAGGACGGCGGGGGACTACACCTTC. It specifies CATGRTAGDYTF.

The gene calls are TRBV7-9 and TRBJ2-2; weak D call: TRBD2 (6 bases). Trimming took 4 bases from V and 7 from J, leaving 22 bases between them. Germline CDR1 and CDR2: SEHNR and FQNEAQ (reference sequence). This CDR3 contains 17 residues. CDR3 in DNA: TGTGCCAGCAGCTCCATAGCGGCCCACACGGAGAGCGGGGAGCTGTTTTTT. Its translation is CASSSIAAHTESGELFF. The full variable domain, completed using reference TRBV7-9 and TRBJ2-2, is DTGVSQNPRHKITKRGQNVTFRCDPISEHNRLYWYRQTLGQGPEFLTYFQNEAQLEKSRLLSDRFSAERPKGSFSTLEIQRTEQGDSAMYLCASSSIAAHTESGELFFGEGSRLTVL.

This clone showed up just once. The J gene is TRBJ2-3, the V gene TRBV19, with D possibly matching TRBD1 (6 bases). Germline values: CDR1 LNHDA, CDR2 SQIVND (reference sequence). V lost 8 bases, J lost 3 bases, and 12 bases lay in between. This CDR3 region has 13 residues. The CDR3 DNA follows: TGTGCCAGTCTCGGGCAGGGGACAGATACGCAGTATTTT. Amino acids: CASLGQGTDTQYF.

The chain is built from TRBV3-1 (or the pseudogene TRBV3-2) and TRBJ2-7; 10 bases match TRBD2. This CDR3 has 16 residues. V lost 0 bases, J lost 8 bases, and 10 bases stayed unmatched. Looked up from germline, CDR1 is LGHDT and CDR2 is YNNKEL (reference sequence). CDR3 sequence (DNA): TGTGCCAGCAGCCAAGATCCGGGGACTAGCGCGGGGCAGCAGTACTTC. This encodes CASSQDPGTSAGQQYF.

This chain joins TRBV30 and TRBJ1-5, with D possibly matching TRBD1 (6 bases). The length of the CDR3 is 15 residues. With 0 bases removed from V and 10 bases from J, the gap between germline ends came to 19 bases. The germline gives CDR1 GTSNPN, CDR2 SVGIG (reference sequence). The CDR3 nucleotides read TGTGCCTGGAGTGTTGGCCAGGGGCCTGCTTATCCCCAGCATTTT. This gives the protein CAWSVGQGPAYPQHF. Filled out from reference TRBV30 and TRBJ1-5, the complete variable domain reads SQTIHQWPATLVQPVGSPLSLECTVEGTSNPNLYWYRQAAGRGLQLLFYSVGIGQISSEVPQNLSASRPQDRQFILSSKKLLLSDSGFYLCAWSVGQGPAYPQHFGDGTRLSIL.

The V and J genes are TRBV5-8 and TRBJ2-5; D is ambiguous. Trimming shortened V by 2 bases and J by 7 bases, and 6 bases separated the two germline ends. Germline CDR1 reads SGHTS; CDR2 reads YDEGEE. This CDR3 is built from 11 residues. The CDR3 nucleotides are TGTGCCAGCAGCTTACAGCGGACCCAGTACTTC. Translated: CASSLQRTQYF.

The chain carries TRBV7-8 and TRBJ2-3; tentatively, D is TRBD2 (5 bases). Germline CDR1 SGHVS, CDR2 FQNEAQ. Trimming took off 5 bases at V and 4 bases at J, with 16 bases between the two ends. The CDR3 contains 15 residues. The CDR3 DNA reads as TGTGCCAGCAGCCGAGCTACTAGTTTCCCAGATACGCAGTATTTT. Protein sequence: CASSRATSFPDTQYF.